The 25 T cell receptor beta chains below come from one sample, sequenced in a study of cytomegalovirus exposure and HLA in healthy donors. The primer mix had 60 Vbeta and 13 Jbeta primers. The method was immunoSEQ multiplex PCR; TCRdb's version includes in-frame clones alone and lacks a portion of them. The sample includes nearly 65,000 clones, under 85% seen only once; the top ten take 4.5% to 5.5%. Sample: PBMCs. Every receptor here comes from a man aged 45-65 years in good health and CMV-seronegative.

This chain connects TRBV7-8 to TRBJ2-5, with TRBD2 matching over 7 bases. The J segment lost 10 bases and the V segment lost 0 bases, leaving 8 bases of the junction unmatched. The germline CDR1 and CDR2 sequences are SGHVS and FQNEAQ. The CDR3 runs 14 residues. The CDR3 DNA is TGTGCCAGCAGCTTAGCTGGGAGGGATGGTGGCCAGTACTTC. This encodes CASSLAGRDGGQYF.

This clone has just one count. The same CDR3 arises from other DNA sequences in this sample as well. The genes are TRBV19 and TRBJ1-3; 12 nucleotides align to TRBD1. The trim removed 4 bases at V and 4 bases at J, leaving 5 bases unmatched. The CDR3 consists of 16 residues. Germline V CDR1 and CDR2: LNHDA, SQIVND (reference sequence). Written as DNA, the CDR3 is TGTGCCAGTAGTACGGGACAGGGGGCATTCGGAAACACCATATATTTT. Protein: CASSTGQGAFGNTIYF.

The rearrangement uses TRBV10-2 and TRBJ1-1; tentative D call: TRBD1 (5 bases). V dropped 6 bases and J dropped 4 bases, with 18 bases sitting between them. The germline V gene has CDR1 WSHSY and CDR2 SAAADI. The CDR3 spans 15 residues. The CDR3 region has the DNA TGCGCCAGCAGGGCCACACCTCAGGGTATCACTGAAGCTTTCTTT. The encoded protein is CASRATPQGITEAFF.

Notes on this clone: One end of the junction varies from germline; a read error may be responsible. This rearrangement joins TRBV5-1 to TRBJ2-7; 7 bases align to TRBD2. Germline V lookup: CDR1 SGHRS, CDR2 YFSETQ. The CDR3 covers 15 residues. The CDR3: CASRAGEGGSFEQYF. In nucleotides, the CDR3 is TGCGCCAGCAGGGCGGGAGAAGGAGGATCCTTCGAGCAGTACTTC.

This CDR3 is CASSIAWGQVSNQPQHF. The CDR3 bases are TGTGCCAGTAGTATAGCCTGGGGGCAGGTTAGCAATCAGCCCCAGCATTTT. The J gene is TRBJ1-5, the V gene TRBV19; D possibly corresponds to TRBD1 (6 bases). The V end lost 1 base, the J end lost 0 bases, and 13 bases lay between the germline ends. Germline lookup yields CDR1 LNHDA and CDR2 SQIVND (reference sequence). The CDR3 is 17 residues long.

The J gene is TRBJ2-5, the V gene TRBV19; TRBD2 is a possible D gene (6 bases). Trimming shortened V by 5 bases and J by 2 bases, and 15 bases separated the two germline ends. The CDR3 is 15 residues long. Germline assignment: CDR1 LNHDA and CDR2 SQIVND (reference sequence). In nucleotides, the CDR3 is TGTGCCAGTAGTCGTTCGGGACGGGAGCAAGAGACCCAGTACTTC. Amino acid sequence: CASSRSGREQETQYF.

The genes are TRBV9 and TRBJ2-3, with TRBD2 matching over 14 bases. J was trimmed by 4 bases and V by 3 bases; bases with no gene match: 10. Germline values: CDR1 SGDLS, CDR2 YYNGEE. This CDR3 is built from 18 residues. The CDR3 reads CASSARRLAGGAPDTQYF. The CDR3 DNA reads TGTGCCAGCAGCGCCCGCAGACTAGCGGGGGGGGCCCCAGATACGCAGTATTTT.

The chain combines TRBV7-8 with TRBJ2-4, with 8 bases that match TRBD2. This CDR3 is built from 17 residues. Germline CDR1 and CDR2: SGHVS and FQNEAQ. Trimming removed 4 bases from V and 3 bases from J; junction bases left unmatched: 11. For the CDR3, the DNA is TGTGCCAGCAGCTACGCCCGGGGGGGACGGGGCAAAAACATTCAGTACTTC. Translation gives CASSYARGGRGKNIQYF.

This clone occurred a few times. This sequence joins TRBV6-5 and TRBJ1-5; tentatively, D is TRBD1 (5 bases). Looked up from germline, CDR1 is MNHEY and CDR2 is SVGAGI. The CDR3 extends over 12 amino acids. The V end was cut by 6 bases, the J end by 4 bases, with 7 bases between. The CDR3 protein is CASRQGNQPQHF. CDR3 nucleotides: TGTGCCAGCAGGCAGGGTAATCAGCCCCAGCATTTT.

The chain uses TRBV6-1 and TRBJ1-3; the D is unclear. The CDR3 is 13 amino acids. The ends were cut back, 2 bases at V and 5 bases at J, with 7 bases in the middle. Germline values: CDR1 MNHNS, CDR2 SASEGT. CDR3 in amino acids: CASSETNRNTIYF. In DNA, the CDR3 is TGTGCCAGCAGTGAAACTAACCGAAACACCATATATTTT.

The chain recombines TRBV27 with TRBJ1-2; the D gene is possibly TRBD1 (6 bases). Germline V gene data show CDR1 as MNHEY and CDR2 as SMNVEV (reference sequence). The CDR3 spans 14 residues. The V end lost 7 bases, the J end lost 8 bases, and 20 bases lay between the germline ends. The CDR3 here is CASTTRGRPGGYTF. CDR3 sequence (DNA): TGTGCCAGCACGACGCGGGGGCGCCCAGGGGGCTACACCTTC.

This clone was counted between two and nine times. The chain is built from TRBV5-8 and TRBJ1-6; no definite D call. Germline V gives CDR1 SGHTS, CDR2 YDEGEE. This CDR3 comprises 15 residues. The V end lost 0 bases, the J end lost 0 bases, and 4 bases lay between the germline ends. The DNA for the CDR3 is TGTGCCAGCAGCTTGGCGGTCTCCTATAATTCACCCCTCCACTTT. It is translated as CASSLAVSYNSPLHF. The entire variable domain, with the rest obtained from reference TRBV5-8 and TRBJ1-6, is as follows: EAGVTQSPTHLIKTRGQQATLRCSPISGHTSVYWYQQALGLGLQFLLWYDEGEERNRGNFPPRFSGRQFPNYSSELNVNALELEDSALYLCASSLAVSYNSPLHFGNGTRLTVT.

This chain joins TRBV5-1 and TRBJ2-1; 11 bases fit TRBD2. The germline gives CDR1 SGHRS, CDR2 YFSETQ. Unmatched junction bases numbered 12, after V lost 2 bases and J lost 2 bases. CDR3 length equals 19 residues. The CDR3 sequence is CASSFSPRLAGSTYNEQFF. CDR3 DNA: TGCGCCAGCAGCTTTTCTCCGCGACTAGCGGGGTCAACCTACAATGAGCAGTTCTTC.

The chain links TRBV5-8 to TRBJ2-7, with D possibly matching TRBD1 (6 bases). CDR3 length: 14 amino acids. Between the trimmed V and J ends, which lost 7 bases and 3 bases, there was a span of 17 bases. Germline lookup yields CDR1 SGHTS and CDR2 YDEGEE. The CDR3 here is CASVPGAGVYEQYF. The CDR3 region has the DNA TGTGCCAGCGTTCCCGGGGCAGGGGTCTACGAGCAGTACTTC.

The V call is TRBV19, the J call TRBJ2-2, with 9 positions matching TRBD2. This CDR3 spans 16 amino acids. V shed 8 bases and J 8 bases; nucleotides not matched to a gene: 15. Germline values: CDR1 LNHDA, CDR2 SQIVND (reference sequence). CDR3 DNA: TGTGCCAGTCAGTATTTGGCGGGGGGGCCGCGTGGGGAGCTGTTTTTT. It specifies CASQYLAGGPRGELFF.

The J gene is TRBJ2-5, the V gene TRBV9, with 10 bases matching TRBD1. The germline V gene encodes CDR1 SGDLS and CDR2 YYNGEE. With 0 bases clipped from V and 5 bases from J, the junction kept 7 bases outside the gene matches. The CDR3 spans 16 residues. The CDR3 sequence: CASSVDGTGVKETQYF. In DNA, the CDR3 is TGTGCCAGCAGCGTAGATGGGACAGGGGTAAAGGAGACCCAGTACTTC.

The chain carries TRBV9 and TRBJ2-5; no clear D. Trimming took 0 bases from V and 2 from J, leaving 11 bases between them. The CDR3 loop spans 15 amino acids. Germline V CDR1 and CDR2: SGDLS, YYNGEE. The CDR3 DNA sequence: TGTGCCAGCAGCGTAGATGCGGCTAGGCAAGAGACCCAGTACTTC. Encoded protein: CASSVDAARQETQYF.

The chain is built from TRBV6-1 and TRBJ2-3, with TRBD2 matching 7 bases. With V trimmed by 4 bases and J by 1 base, 5 bases remained unmatched. Germline CDR1 MNHNS, CDR2 SASEGT. CDR3 length: 15 amino acids. CDR3 in amino acids: CASSGSGVGTDTQYF. The DNA for the CDR3 is TGTGCCAGCAGTGGAAGCGGGGTGGGCACAGATACGCAGTATTTT.

The chain links TRBV6-1 to TRBJ1-1, with TRBD1 matching over 8 bases. The CDR3 covers 18 residues. V shed 4 bases and J 0 bases; nucleotides not matched to a gene: 13. Per the germline V gene, CDR1 is MNHNS and CDR2 is SASEGT. The CDR3 nucleotides read TGTGCCAGCAGTGGGGCCCGACAGGGGCGCTTAATGAACACTGAAGCTTTCTTT. Amino acids: CASSGARQGRLMNTEAFF.

A few counts support this clone. The chain joins TRBV9 to TRBJ2-7, with D maybe TRBD2 (5 bases). This CDR3 has 13 amino acids. From germline, CDR1 is SGDLS and CDR2 YYNGEE. Trimming took 1 base from V and 6 from J, leaving 11 bases between them. This chain's CDR3 is CASSVMPRGEQYF. The CDR3 DNA reads as TGTGCCAGCAGCGTAATGCCCCGGGGCGAGCAGTACTTC.

This chain uses TRBV5-1 with TRBJ2-2; possible D gene TRBD2, 5 bases. This CDR3 is 14 amino acids long. V was shortened by 5 bases and J by 2 bases, with 10 bases between the two germline ends. Germline loops: CDR1 SGHRS, CDR2 YFSETQ. CDR3 coding DNA: TGCGCCAGCAGGCTTGCTAGCAACACCGGGGAGCTGTTTTTT. Translating gives CASRLASNTGELFF. The complete variable domain, with remaining parts taken from reference TRBV5-1 and TRBJ2-2, reads KAGVTQTPRYLIKTRGQQVTLSCSPISGHRSVSWYQQTPGQGLQFLFEYFSETQRNKGNFPGRFSGRQFSNSRSEMNVSTLELGDSALYLCASRLASNTGELFFGEGSRLTVL.

The chain carries TRBV11-3 and TRBJ2-3; D perhaps matches TRBD1 (7 bases). The germline V and J ends were trimmed by 5 bases and 0 bases, with 15 bases remaining between them. CDR3 length: 16 residues. In germline, CDR1 is SGHNT, CDR2 YENEEA. DNA for the CDR3: TGTGCCAGCAGCCGAGGAGGGGGCATTAGCACAGATACGCAGTATTTT. Translated, it gives CASSRGGGISTDTQYF.

The chain couples TRBV9 to TRBJ2-2, with 11 bases matching TRBD2. This CDR3 has 21 amino acids. V dropped 3 bases and J dropped 3; count of bases not matched to a gene: 19. CDR1 is SGDLS, CDR2 YYNGEE, per germline. The CDR3 coding sequence is TGTGCCAGCAGCGACTACTTCCTAGCGGGGGGCCGGGCCCGGGACACCGGGGAGCTGTTTTTT. Translated, it gives CASSDYFLAGGRARDTGELFF.

The rearrangement joins TRBV2 to TRBJ1-1; 8 bases line up with TRBD1. There are 16 residues in the CDR3. After removal of 1 base from V and 10 bases from J, the junction contained 14 bases not matched to a gene. Germline V gene sequence: CDR1 SNHLY, CDR2 FYNNEI. This CDR3 is CASSEVTGAGGMGAFF. Here the CDR3 DNA reads TGTGCCAGCAGTGAAGTGACAGGGGCTGGAGGAATGGGAGCTTTCTTT.

The genes are TRBV11-2 and TRBJ2-5; the match to TRBD2 covers 8 bases. The CDR3 length is 16 residues. With V trimmed by 2 bases and J by 5 bases, 10 bases remained unmatched. Germline V lookup: CDR1 SGHAT, CDR2 FQNNGV. The CDR3 is CASSLWLRGAGETQYF. In DNA, the CDR3 is TGTGCCAGCAGCTTATGGTTGCGGGGGGCGGGGGAGACCCAGTACTTC. Based on the CDR3 plus reference TRBV11-2 and TRBJ2-5, the full variable domain is EAGVAQSPRYKIIEKRQSVAFWCNPISGHATLYWYQQILGQGPKLLIQFQNNGVVDDSQLPKDRFSAERLKGVDSTLKIQPAKLEDSAVYLCASSLWLRGAGETQYFGPGTRLLVL.